The T cell receptor beta chain described here comes from a study of post-analysis software for immune sequencing data. Study outcomes and limitations: Four to six TRBV segments were significantly more frequent in patients than in controls. TRBV5-6, TRBV5-1 and TRBV20-1 were among these segments. Controls significantly exceeded multiple sclerosis patients in normalized Chao1 diversity.

CDR3 length equals 13 residues. Germline CDR1 and CDR2: DFQATT and SNEGSKA (reference sequence). Note on this clonotype: What it recognizes is unknown. Compared with germline, one end of the junction differs, possibly owing to a read error.

Unique molecular identifiers were carried by the TCR beta cDNA libraries. T cells numbering roughly 0.9 to 10 million yielded cDNA molecules that totaled about 500,000. TCRdb used MiXCR to reprocess the PCR reads, holding one entry per CDR3 protein. Counted here are more than 500,000 distinct CDR3 sequences, around 31% occurring once; the ten biggest clones make up under 7%. V gene TRBV20-1 combines with J gene TRBJ1-2; no reliable D call. This TCR derives from a girl under 18 with multiple sclerosis. Sequenced material: blood. The CDR3 is CSASRLTYYDYTF. The CDR3 nucleotides are TGCAGTGCTTCCAGACTAACCTACTATGACTACACCTTC.